These T cell receptor beta chains were read from a single sample in a study of cytomegalovirus exposure and HLA in healthy donors. The assay was immunoSEQ multiplex PCR, and TCRdb's table has in-frame clones only and misses some. Seen here are approximately 170,000 clones, roughly four fifths observed once, and the top ten hold about 1.6%. The material sequenced was PBMCs. The receptors here all came from a man aged 40-50 years in good health and CMV-seronegative. Each CDR3 is given with its conserved first and last residue. The order of the fields is clone size, V gene, D gene, J gene, CDR3 protein, CDR3 DNA. A D gene is named only where the DNA matches it firmly. A clone size is listed for some rows: how often the clone was seen (once, few, many), or a class if it is expanded.

few	TRBV30	TRBD2	TRBJ2-1	CAVDIGSTSGYNEQFF	TGTGCCGTGGACATAGGGTCGACTAGCGGGTACAATGAGCAGTTCTTC
NA	TRBV27	TRBD2	TRBJ2-3	CASSLGLAGASDTQYF	TGTGCCAGCAGTTTAGGACTAGCGGGAGCCTCAGATACGCAGTATTTT
NA	TRBV11-2	NA	TRBJ2-5	CASSRGFQETQYF	TGTGCCAGCAGTCGGGGGTTCCAAGAGACCCAGTACTTC
NA	TRBV6-5	TRBD1	TRBJ1-2	CASSYSGTVLNYGYTF	TGTGCCAGCAGTTACTCAGGGACAGTCCTTAACTATGGCTACACCTTC
once	TRBV29-1	TRBD2	TRBJ2-1	CSVEGLAGVGPYNEQFF	TGCAGCGTTGAGGGACTAGCGGGAGTGGGCCCCTACAATGAGCAGTTCTTC
NA	TRBV19	NA	TRBJ2-1	CASSISQFTTYNEQFF	TGTGCCAGTAGTATAAGCCAGTTTACTACCTACAATGAGCAGTTCTTC
NA	TRBV9	NA	TRBJ1-2	CASSVVGEGGYTF	TGTGCCAGCAGCGTAGTTGGCGAGGGCGGCTACACCTTC
NA	TRBV5-4	TRBD1	TRBJ2-7	CASSLERQGASEQYF	TGTGCCAGCAGCTTGGAGCGTCAGGGGGCGAGCGAGCAGTACTTC
NA	TRBV28	NA	TRBJ2-7	CASSLYGNSYEQYF	TGTGCCAGCAGTTTATACGGGAACTCCTACGAGCAGTACTTC
NA	TRBV4-2	TRBD2	TRBJ2-5	CASSPRLAGGPQETQYF	TGTGCCAGCAGCCCTAGACTAGCGGGAGGGCCCCAGGAGACCCAGTACTTC
NA	TRBV27	TRBD2	TRBJ2-1	CASSWTSPSEEQFF	TGTGCCAGCAGTTGGACTAGCCCATCGGAGGAGCAGTTCTTC
NA	TRBV5-1	NA	TRBJ2-1	CASSLDGSLSYNEQFF	TGCGCCAGCAGCTTAGATGGCTCGTTGTCCTACAATGAGCAGTTCTTC
NA	TRBV7-9	TRBD1	TRBJ1-5	CASSKTGGPNSNQPQHF	TGTGCCAGCAGCAAAACAGGGGGCCCAAATAGCAATCAGCCCCAGCATTTT
NA	TRBV29-1	NA	TRBJ1-1	CSVVRQGTEAFF	TGCAGCGTTGTGAGGCAGGGCACTGAAGCTTTCTTT
few	TRBV19	NA	TRBJ2-3	CASSIESGLSDTQYF	TGTGCCAGTAGTATAGAGTCAGGACTATCAGATACGCAGTATTTT
NA	TRBV15	NA	TRBJ1-1	CATSRTPRGGVGTEAFF	TGTGCCACCAGCAGAACCCCCCGGGGGGGAGTCGGCACTGAAGCTTTCTTT
few	TRBV4-1	NA	TRBJ2-3	CASSQAPPPLNTDTQYF	TGCGCCAGCAGCCAGGCCCCGCCACCTCTTAACACAGATACGCAGTATTTT
NA	TRBV5-1	NA	TRBJ1-4	CASSFGNPTNEKLFF	TGCGCCAGCAGCTTTGGCAACCCAACTAATGAAAAACTGTTTTTT
few	TRBV9	NA	TRBJ1-1	CASSASGYTEAFF	TGTGCCAGCAGCGCAAGCGGGTACACTGAAGCTTTCTTT
NA	TRBV7-6	NA	TRBJ2-5	CASSQQGTQYF	TGTGCCAGCAGCCAGCAGGGAACCCAGTACTTC
NA	TRBV28	TRBD1	TRBJ1-1	CASSYGTGGYTEAFF	TGTGCCAGCAGTTATGGGACAGGGGGTTACACTGAAGCTTTCTTT
few	TRBV5-1	TRBD1	TRBJ1-1	CASRLTGDYTEAFF	TGCGCCAGCAGGTTGACAGGGGATTACACTGAAGCTTTCTTT
NA	TRBV27	NA	TRBJ2-2	CASSFGVINTGELFF	TGTGCCAGCAGTTTCGGGGTTATTAACACCGGGGAGCTGTTTTTT
NA	TRBV7-9	NA	TRBJ2-1	CASSLTTSYNEQFF	TGTGCCAGCAGCTTAACTACTTCCTACAATGAGCAGTTCTTC
NA	TRBV7-3	NA	TRBJ2-1	CASSLFSGRDEQFF	TGTGCCAGCAGCTTATTTAGCGGTAGGGATGAGCAGTTCTTC
few	TRBV9	NA	TRBJ1-2	CASSPKTGSGGYTF	TGTGCCAGCAGCCCAAAGACAGGATCGGGTGGCTACACCTTC
NA	TRBV7-9	NA	TRBJ1-1	CSSSLDLTGIKAFF	TGTTCCAGCAGCCTTGACTTGACAGGCATCAAAGCTTTCTTT
NA	TRBV7-9	TRBD1	TRBJ2-7	CASSNWGQGLGEQYF	TGTGCCAGCAGCAACTGGGGACAGGGGTTAGGCGAGCAGTACTTC
NA	TRBV7-8	TRBD1	TRBJ1-3	CASSFTGGAGNTIYF	TGTGCCAGCAGCTTCACAGGGGGCGCGGGAAACACCATATATTTT